The 14 T cell receptor beta chains in this list originate from one sample, sequenced in a study of shared clonotypes between healthy human individuals (dated by TCRdb to 2019 to 2021). Receptors were amplified or captured by the immunoSEQ multiplex PCR assay. TCRdb's version of the immuneACCESS table is confined to in-frame rearrangements and falls short of the full clone set. An unresolved V gene accounts for under half of the shortfall where checked; the remainder is of unknown origin. This sample gives 2,500,000 or so clones in total; roughly nine tenths of them show up just once. The ten most abundant clones make up roughly 0.14% of the sample. Source material: naive CD4+ T cells sorted from blood. The intended sense of this specimen's cell subset or site label: CD45RA+ positively selected. These receptors originate from a man aged 18 to 29 in good health.

The V and J genes are TRBV5-5 and TRBJ1-4, with D hard to call. Deletions cut 10 bases from V and 7 bases from J, with 14 bases between. The CDR3 sequence is 12 residues long. CDR1 and CDR2 (germline): SGHKS, YYEKEE (reference sequence). CDR3 amino acids: CASTRGGEKLFF. In DNA form, the CDR3 reads TGTGCCTCCACGCGGGGAGGTGAAAAACTGTTTTTT.

The rearrangement uses TRBV11-2 and TRBJ2-7; no clear D gene. Germline V gene data show CDR1 as SGHAT and CDR2 as FQNNGV. The CDR3 is 13 residues long. Trimming took off 4 bases at V and 11 bases at J, with 18 bases between the two ends. The CDR3 coding sequence is TGTGCCAGCAGCTGGCGTAGGAACGCAGTCGAGTACTTC. It is translated as CASSWRRNAVEYF.

This rearrangement joins TRBV15 to TRBJ2-1; D possibly corresponds to TRBD2 (6 bases). Between the trimmed V and J ends, which lost 1 base and 3 bases, there was a span of 10 bases. This CDR3 comprises 15 residues. The germline V gene encodes CDR1 LNHNV and CDR2 YYDKDF (reference sequence). The CDR3 coding sequence is TGTGCCACCAGCAGAGGGGACTCCGGCTACAATGAGCAGTTCTTC. It encodes CATSRGDSGYNEQFF.

This rearrangement joins TRBV25-1 to TRBJ2-5; D could derive from TRBD1 or TRBD2 (5 bases each). The CDR3 totals 14 residues. The V end lost 2 bases, the J end lost 5 bases, and 12 bases lay between the germline ends. CDR1 MGHDK and CDR2 SYGVNS come from the germline V gene. The CDR3 protein is CASSEGDPGETQYF. CDR3 sequence (DNA): TGTGCCAGCAGTGAAGGGGACCCAGGGGAGACCCAGTACTTC. The full variable domain, its missing parts supplied by reference TRBV25-1 and TRBJ2-5, is EADIYQTPRYLVIGTGKKITLECSQTMGHDKMYWYQQDPGMELHLIHYSYGVNSTEKGDLSSESTVSRIRTEHFPLTLESARPSHTSQYLCASSEGDPGETQYFGPGTRLLVL.

The CDR3: CASSVDLNEKLFF. CDR3 in DNA: TGTGCCAGCAGTGTGGATCTTAATGAAAAACTGTTTTTT. The V and J genes are TRBV7-9 and TRBJ1-4; D not certain. This CDR3 has 13 residues. Germline V CDR1 and CDR2: SEHNR, FQNEAQ (reference sequence). V was clipped by 6 bases and J by 4 bases, with 9 bases between them.

CDR3 DNA sequence: TGTGCCACCCGGACTAGCGGGGGGACCTACAATGAGCAGTTCTTC. Translation gives CATRTSGGTYNEQFF. The rearrangement links TRBV10-3 to TRBJ2-1, with TRBD2 matching over 14 bases. V lost 10 bases to trimming and J lost 2 bases; unmatched junction nucleotides: 4. CDR3 length equals 15 residues. In germline, CDR1 is ENHRY, CDR2 SYGVKD.

This rearrangement joins TRBV15 to TRBJ2-7; D might be TRBD1 (6 bases). The germline gives CDR1 LNHNV, CDR2 YYDKDF (reference sequence). Trimming stripped 5 bases from V and 5 bases from J, with 13 bases between. CDR3 size: 13 residues. Here the CDR3 reads CATSGVWGHEQYF. The CDR3 DNA reads as TGTGCCACCAGCGGAGTCTGGGGGCACGAGCAGTACTTC.

This clone was seen only once. The genes are TRBV5-1 and TRBJ1-1, with TRBD1 as a possible D gene (6 bases). There are 15 residues in the CDR3. CDR1 and CDR2 (germline): SGHRS, YFSETQ. V was clipped by 1 base and J by 3 bases, with 13 bases between them. The CDR3 sequence: CASSLQGTGHTEAFF. In DNA form, the CDR3 reads TGCGCCAGCAGCTTGCAGGGGACGGGCCACACTGAAGCTTTCTTT.

With regard to this clone: Distinct nucleotide sequences in the sample also encode this CDR3. CDR3 nucleotide sequence: TGCGCCAGCAGCTTGGGGGACAGAACCTACGAGCAGTACTTC. This codes for CASSLGDRTYEQYF. The V call is TRBV5-1, the J call TRBJ2-7; 7 positions match TRBD1. Germline assignment: CDR1 SGHRS and CDR2 YFSETQ. J lost 2 bases, V lost 0 bases, and 2 bases had no gene match. This CDR3 spans 14 amino acids.

This clone has only one observation. This rearrangement joins TRBV7-2 to TRBJ2-2; possibly TRBD2 for D (5 bases). The V end lost 4 bases, the J end lost 0 bases, and 12 bases lay between the germline ends. The CDR3 runs to 16 residues. In germline, CDR1 is SGHTA, CDR2 FQGNSA. The CDR3 reads CASSSSTTPNTGELFF. CDR3 nucleotides: TGTGCCAGCAGCTCCTCGACTACTCCGAACACCGGGGAGCTGTTTTTT.

The rearrangement links TRBV25-1 to TRBJ1-6; D is ambiguous. The CDR3 loop spans 12 amino acids. The V end was cut by 3 bases, the J end by 9 bases, with 6 bases between. CDR1 MGHDK and CDR2 SYGVNS come from the germline V gene. This chain's CDR3 is CASSDFFSPLHF. The DNA of the CDR3 is TGTGCCAGCAGTGATTTTTTTTCACCCCTCCACTTT.

The chain uses TRBV5-1 and TRBJ1-3, with D possibly being TRBD1 (5 bases). V lost 2 bases, J lost 0 bases, and 12 bases lay in between. The CDR3 spans 16 residues. Germline CDR1 reads SGHRS; CDR2 reads YFSETQ. The CDR3 region has the DNA TGCGCCAGCAGCTTAACGACAGCGTTCTCTGGAAACACCATATATTTT. Translating it yields CASSLTTAFSGNTIYF. The variable domain in full, completed from reference TRBV5-1 and TRBJ1-3, reads KAGVTQTPRYLIKTRGQQVTLSCSPISGHRSVSWYQQTPGQGLQFLFEYFSETQRNKGNFPGRFSGRQFSNSRSEMNVSTLELGDSALYLCASSLTTAFSGNTIYFGEGSWLTVV.

This chain connects TRBV5-5 to TRBJ2-7; D assignment may be TRBD1 or TRBD2 (5 bases each). V lost 4 bases, J lost 0 bases, and 14 bases lay in between. The CDR3 length is 15 residues. Germline CDR1 reads SGHKS; CDR2 reads YYEKEE (reference sequence). The CDR3 DNA reads as TGTGCCAGCAGCCCCGGAGGACAAAGCTCCTACGAGCAGTACTTC. It codes for CASSPGGQSSYEQYF.

Written as DNA, the CDR3 is TGTGCCAGCAGTGAAGCGCTCGGCACTATGAACACTGAAGCTTTCTTT. Protein: CASSEALGTMNTEAFF. V usage is TRBV2 and J usage is TRBJ1-1; D gene uncertain. The length of the CDR3 is 16 residues. The V end was cut by 0 bases, the J end by 0 bases, with 11 bases between. Germline lookup yields CDR1 SNHLY and CDR2 FYNNEI.